Below, 23 T cell receptor beta chains from the same sample are listed, as sequenced in a study of T cells after posttransplantation cyclophosphamide. Busulfan-fludarabine conditioning, marrow transplant, and cyclophosphamide on days +3 and +4 were administered. TCRdb keeps only in-frame clones here, not all; method: immunoSEQ multiplex PCR. The sample records some 10,000 clones, around nine tenths being singletons. This sample comprised CD4+ T cells sorted from PBMCs, obtained after allogeneic stem cell transplant with posttransplant cyclophosphamide. These receptors were collected from a young adult male patient who received an allogeneic stem cell transplant from a related donor, was CMV-positive, and had acute GVHD only. Some T cells may be provided by the graft donor.

This chain connects TRBV19 to TRBJ2-2, with 10 bases that match TRBD1. Germline V CDR1 and CDR2: LNHDA, SQIVND (reference sequence). V shed 6 bases and J 7 bases; nucleotides not matched to a gene: 2. This CDR3 is built from 13 residues. CDR3 DNA sequence: TGTGCCAGTAGCGGGACAGGGGTCGGGGAGCTGTTTTTT. This encodes CASSGTGVGELFF.

The gene calls are TRBV10-3 and TRBJ2-5; D gene uncertain. Looked up from germline, CDR1 is ENHRY and CDR2 is SYGVKD. With 6 bases removed from V and 6 bases from J, the gap between germline ends came to 17 bases. The CDR3 spans 14 residues. CDR3 sequence: CAISPKEKLQTQYF. CDR3 bases: TGTGCCATCAGCCCAAAGGAGAAGCTGCAGACCCAGTACTTC.

This sequence joins TRBV6-5 and TRBJ1-1; TRBD1 might be the D (5 bases). The CDR3 contains 12 residues. The germline V gene has CDR1 MNHEY and CDR2 SVGAGI. Trimming removed 2 bases at V and 5 bases at J, with 6 bases between. The DNA of the CDR3 is TGTGCCAGCAGTTACGGGGGGACTGAAGCTTTCTTT. Amino acid sequence: CASSYGGTEAFF.

The rearrangement joins TRBV19 to TRBJ1-5, with 8 bases identical to TRBD1. CDR3 length equals 15 residues. The germline CDR1 and CDR2 sequences are LNHDA and SQIVND (reference sequence). V was clipped by 9 bases and J by 2 bases; unmatched bases: 9. DNA for the CDR3: TGTGCCAGCAGTGACAGGGGATTAGGCAATCAGCCCCAGCATTTT. Translated, it gives CASSDRGLGNQPQHF.

This chain connects TRBV10-3 to TRBJ2-5; D may be TRBD1 (5 bases). V lost 6 bases, J lost 0 bases, and 14 bases lay in between. This CDR3 is 15 amino acids long. CDR1 is ENHRY, CDR2 SYGVKD, per germline. CDR3 protein: CAISDRTPYQETQYF. The CDR3, as DNA: TGTGCCATCAGCGATAGGACACCGTACCAAGAGACCCAGTACTTC.

This clone was found a few times. This chain joins TRBV4-3 and TRBJ2-2, with D perhaps TRBD1 (5 bases). CDR3 length: 15 residues. V shed 4 bases and J shed 3 bases, with 12 bases lying between them. CDR1 and CDR2 from the germline V gene are LGHNA and YSLEER. CDR3 sequence: CASSLGQAYTGELFF. In nucleotides, the CDR3 is TGCGCCAGCAGCCTCGGACAAGCCTACACCGGGGAGCTGTTTTTT.

The chain employs TRBV29-1 and TRBJ2-7; 8 positions agree with TRBD1. J lost 0 bases, V lost 6 bases, and 4 bases had no gene match. This CDR3 is 13 amino acids long. Germline CDR1 and CDR2: SQVTM and ANQGSEA. The CDR3, as DNA: TGCAGCGTGGGGACAGGTTTCTCCTACGAGCAGTACTTC. Protein: CSVGTGFSYEQYF.

The chain combines TRBV5-7 with TRBJ1-1, with a weak D call TRBD1 (5 bases). TRBV5-7 is designated an ORF whose function remains uncertain. The length of the CDR3 is 16 residues. Trimming took off 5 bases at V and 3 bases at J, with 20 bases between the two ends. The CDR3 is CASRQLSQGVDTEAFF. CDR3 DNA sequence: TGTGCCAGCAGGCAGCTGAGTCAAGGGGTAGACACTGAAGCTTTCTTT.

V gene TRBV4-1 combines with J gene TRBJ2-6; TRBD1 agrees at 9 bases. CDR3 size: 20 residues. V gave up 4 bases and J gave up 1 base; unmatched junction bases: 14. Per germline, CDR1 MGHRA and CDR2 YSYEKL. This CDR3 reads CASSPLFLGDRESGANVLTF. The DNA of the CDR3 is TGCGCCAGCAGCCCCCTCTTCTTGGGGGACAGGGAGTCTGGGGCCAACGTCCTGACTTTC.

This clone showed up just a few times. The J gene is TRBJ2-3, the V gene TRBV5-1; 10 bases match TRBD2. Germline assignment: CDR1 SGHRS and CDR2 YFSETQ. The CDR3 is made up of 15 amino acids. Losses at the gene ends were 6 bases for V and 5 bases for J; bases not matched to a gene: 9. CDR3 DNA: TGCGCCAGCAACACAAGACTAGCGGGCCGAGATACGCAGTATTTT. This sequence encodes CASNTRLAGRDTQYF.

The chain carries TRBV4-1 and TRBJ2-7, with TRBD1 matching over 7 bases. This CDR3 has 16 residues. The germline V gene encodes CDR1 MGHRA and CDR2 YSYEKL. The V segment lost 3 bases and the J segment 0 bases; nucleotides outside the gene matches: 8. CDR3 DNA: TGCGCCAGCAGCCAGGCAGACAGGGCCGTCTCCTACGAGCAGTACTTC. It specifies CASSQADRAVSYEQYF.

This sequence joins TRBV29-1 and TRBJ1-1, with 7 positions matching TRBD1. The CDR3 has 12 residues. Germline CDR1 and CDR2: SQVTM and ANQGSEA. Trimming removed 7 bases from V and 10 bases from J; junction bases left unmatched: 12. The DNA for the CDR3 is TGCAGCGAAACCCGACAGGGCGTCGGAGCTTTCTTT. Protein product: CSETRQGVGAFF.

This rearrangement joins TRBV5-4 to TRBJ2-7; 8 bases map to TRBD1. Unmatched junction bases numbered 4, after V lost 4 bases and J lost 1 base. The CDR3 runs to 14 residues. Germline V gene lookup returns CDR1 SGHNT and CDR2 YYREEE (reference sequence). As DNA, the CDR3 is TGTGCCAGCAGCCTACGGACAGGGTCCTACGAGCAGTACTTC. Protein sequence: CASSLRTGSYEQYF.

The chain employs TRBV5-1 and TRBJ2-7; perhaps TRBD1 as D (5 bases). V shed 4 bases and J shed 5 bases, with 16 bases lying between them. The length of the CDR3 is 14 residues. Germline V gives CDR1 SGHRS, CDR2 YFSETQ. CDR3 amino acids: CASSLYRTLNEQYF. The CDR3 nucleotides are TGCGCCAGCAGCCTATACAGGACCCTTAACGAGCAGTACTTC. The complete variable domain, with remaining parts taken from reference TRBV5-1 and TRBJ2-7, reads KAGVTQTPRYLIKTRGQQVTLSCSPISGHRSVSWYQQTPGQGLQFLFEYFSETQRNKGNFPGRFSGRQFSNSRSEMNVSTLELGDSALYLCASSLYRTLNEQYFGPGTRLTVT.

This clone appeared a single time. In DNA, the CDR3 is TGTGCCAGCAGTGACCCGGGACTGTTTGGGGAGACCCAGTACTTC. It codes for CASSDPGLFGETQYF. J is TRBJ2-5 and V is TRBV2; tentative D call: TRBD2 (6 bases). V was trimmed by 3 bases and J by 5 bases, leaving 16 bases between them. Germline V gene sequence: CDR1 SNHLY, CDR2 FYNNEI. The CDR3 is 15 residues long.

This rearrangement joins TRBV9 to TRBJ2-3, with 11 nucleotides matching TRBD2. Looked up from germline, CDR1 is SGDLS and CDR2 is YYNGEE. This CDR3 region has 16 residues. With 0 bases clipped from V and 6 bases from J, the junction kept 6 bases outside the gene matches. CDR3 sequence (DNA): TGTGCCAGCAGCGTAGTAGTAGCGGGGGGGCGGGATACGCAGTATTTT. Residues: CASSVVVAGGRDTQYF.

The chain couples TRBV30 to TRBJ1-2, with D unresolved. This CDR3 has 12 residues. V was cut by 5 bases and J by 8 bases, with 15 bases left in between. Germline V gene lookup returns CDR1 GTSNPN and CDR2 SVGIG (reference sequence). The CDR3 DNA reads TGTGCCTGGCGATGGACCGGGGAAGGCTACACCTTC. Translation: CAWRWTGEGYTF.

The count of this clone is one. The chain carries TRBV5-1 and TRBJ1-2; D not certain. The germline gives CDR1 SGHRS, CDR2 YFSETQ. The CDR3 sequence is 12 residues long. V lost 0 bases, J lost 8 bases, and 8 bases lay in between. The CDR3 DNA reads TGCGCCAGCAGCTTGGATGGGCACGGCTACACCTTC. The encoded protein is CASSLDGHGYTF.

The chain uses TRBV6-1 and TRBJ1-5; TRBD1 is a possible D gene (6 bases). The V end lost 2 bases, the J end lost 6 bases, and 11 bases lay between the germline ends. This CDR3 is 14 amino acids long. Looked up from germline, CDR1 is MNHNS and CDR2 is SASEGT. DNA for the CDR3: TGTGCCAGCAGTGAACAGGGGAGCGGTCAGCCCCAGCATTTT. Its translation is CASSEQGSGQPQHF.

The chain has TRBV7-2 and TRBJ2-5; D is possibly TRBD2 (6 bases). Per germline, CDR1 SGHTA and CDR2 FQGNSA. Trimming removed 6 bases at V and 2 bases at J, with 10 bases between. CDR3 length: 13 residues. CDR3 DNA sequence: TGTGCCAGCAGGCGACTAGGACAAGAGACCCAGTACTTC. It yields the protein CASRRLGQETQYF. Together with reference TRBV7-2 and TRBJ2-5, the CDR3 gives the full variable domain: GAGVSQSPSNKVTEKGKDVELRCDPISGHTALYWYRQSLGQGLEFLIYFQGNSAPDKSGLPSDRFSAERTGGSVSTLTIQRTQQEDSAVYLCASRRLGQETQYFGPGTRLLVL.

The chain links TRBV5-1 to TRBJ2-3, with 9 bases identical to TRBD2. V lost 1 base to trimming and J lost 6 bases; unmatched junction nucleotides: 6. The CDR3 has 15 amino acids. Germline CDR1 reads SGHRS; CDR2 reads YFSETQ. DNA for the CDR3: TGCGCCAGCAGCTTGTTGGGACTAGCTACGGATACGCAGTATTTT. Protein: CASSLLGLATDTQYF.

The chain links TRBV6-1 to TRBJ1-4; weak D call: TRBD1 (5 bases). This CDR3 is built from 12 residues. Per the germline V gene, CDR1 is MNHNS and CDR2 is SASEGT. V was cut by 8 bases and J by 14 bases, with 18 bases left in between. The CDR3 loop reads CASSVGQGYLFF. The DNA of the CDR3 is TGTGCCAGCTCTGTGGGCCAGGGATACCTGTTTTTT.

The chain carries TRBV11-2 and TRBJ2-7; D may be TRBD2 (6 bases). CDR3 length: 13 amino acids. Between the trimmed V and J ends, which lost 2 bases and 3 bases, there was a span of 8 bases. The V gene's germline CDR1 is SGHAT and CDR2 FQNNGV. CDR3 in DNA: TGTGCCAGCAGCTTATCCGGGAGCTACGAGCAGTACTTC. Its translation: CASSLSGSYEQYF.